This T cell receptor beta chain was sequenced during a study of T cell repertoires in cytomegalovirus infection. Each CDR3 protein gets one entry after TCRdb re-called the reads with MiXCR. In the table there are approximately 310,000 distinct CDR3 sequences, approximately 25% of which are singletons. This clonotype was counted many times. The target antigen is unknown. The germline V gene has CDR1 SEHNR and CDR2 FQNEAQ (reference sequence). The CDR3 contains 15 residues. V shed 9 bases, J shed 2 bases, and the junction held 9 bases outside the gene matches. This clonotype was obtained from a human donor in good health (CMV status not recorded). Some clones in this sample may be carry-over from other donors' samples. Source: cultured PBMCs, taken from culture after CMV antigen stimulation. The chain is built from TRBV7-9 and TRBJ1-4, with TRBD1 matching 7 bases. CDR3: CASQHSTGTNEKLFF. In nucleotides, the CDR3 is TGTGCCAGTCAGCATTCGACAGGGACTAATGAAAAACTGTTTTTT.